The present T cell receptor (beta chain) was sequenced within a study of PD-1 blockade in classical Hodgkin lymphoma. Findings and limits, study-wide: A reduction in baseline TCR diversity was reportedly seen in newly diagnosed patients relative to healthy donors. Factors driving the repertoire differences, possibly disease activity or prior therapy, remain undefined.

Time point: newly diagnosed, previously untreated cHL patient sample. Comment on this clone: Its antigen is not identified.

The V end lost 5 bases, the J end lost 1 base, and 12 bases lay between the germline ends. CDR3 size: 14 residues. The germline gives CDR1 SGDLS, CDR2 YYNGEE. Method: immunoSEQ multiplex PCR; TCRdb's copy keeps in-frame clones and lacks some. The sample includes fewer than 40,000 clones, approximately 94% of them seen just once. V is TRBV9 and J is TRBJ1-1; maybe TRBD1 (5 bases). Sequenced sample: peripheral blood mononuclear cells (PBMCs). The receptor was isolated from a human donor with classical Hodgkin lymphoma. The CDR3 loop is CASSAATANTEAFF. For the CDR3, the DNA is TGTGCCAGCAGTGCCGCGACAGCGAACACTGAAGCTTTCTTT. Full variable domain (missing parts from reference TRBV9 and TRBJ1-1): DSGVTQTPKHLITATGQRVTLRCSPRSGDLSVYWYQQSLDQGLQFLIQYYNGEERAKGNILERFSAQQFPDLHSELNLSSLELGDSALYFCASSAATANTEAFFGQGTRLTVV.